The text below deals with one T cell receptor beta chain. This clone is a singleton in its sample. Its specific antigen is unknown. No base quality values were provided; no much bigger clone lies one nucleotide off. The data were obtained in a study of T cell responses to AZD1222 COVID-19 vaccine (dated by TCRdb to about 2021). Study-level background: AZD1222 recipients whose second dose came at about 4 weeks and those whose second dose came at about 12 weeks were combined into one group, since spike-specific TCR depth and breadth did not differ between the two schedules. Trial participants were enrolled by age into subgroups of 18-55, 56-69 and 70-plus years, and about 150, 27 and 61 TCR-sequenced participants, respectively, were included in these subgroups. A total of more than 230 trial participants underwent TCR sequencing, of whom nearly 210 received two doses of AZD1222 and about 26 received two doses of the MenACWY control vaccine.

The CDR3 regions of human TCRbeta chains were analyzed by immunosequencing. Regarding the original processing steps: TCRs in the repertoires were matched against a reference library of SARS-CoV-2-specific TCRs that had been generated with the MIRA antigen-specificity platform. Breadth meant the fraction of unique TCRs that were SARS-CoV-2-associated, whereas depth meant the fraction of total T cells that were SARS-CoV-2-associated. Using the MIRA data, each spike-specific TCR was mapped to the spike region that the TCR reacts to and placed in a CD4 or CD8 class. Log10-transformed breadth and depth values were compared by one-way ANOVA with Sidak's multiple comparisons tests. As stored in TCRdb, this immuneACCESS dataset retains in-frame rearrangements with V and J assigned. A fraction of the clones does not appear; measured against another copy, unresolved V genes explain less than half of the discrepancy, and the remainder lacks a known reason. The DNA gave D and trimming, while V, J and clone size come from that table. The sample includes some 130,000 clones, with 90% observed a single time. The ten top clones hold 6.9% of the sample.

The time point label here, explained by the study, means: baseline before first vaccination. Samples from vaccinated people were obtained from the UK trials COV001 and COV002, which included a single-blind randomized controlled phase 2/3 trial of AZD1222 (ChAdOx1 nCoV-19) in healthy adults. For TCRbeta chain sequencing, PBMC samples from trial participants were taken at day 0 and at day 28 after the second dose. From a lookup of the germline V gene, CDR1 and CDR2 are MDHEN and SYDVKM. There are 16 amino acids in the CDR3, from cysteine to phenylalanine inclusive. CDR3 DNA is the only sequence kept; it has 48 bases, read in frame from the first base. V and J are trimmed by 4 bases and 0 bases, and the gene matches miss 5 bases of the junction. Results and caveats for the whole study, not just this receptor: Only five or six AZD1222 recipients were SARS-CoV-2 seropositive at baseline, limiting conclusions about previously exposed vaccinees. The 56-69-year group was small, and its depth increase did not reach significance, likely because of low power. Because no day 14 peak-response samples were available, repertoires were characterized only after the peak T cell response. Reportedly, almost half of the unique spike-specific TCRs recognized epitopes lying outside the regions that are mutated in the B.1.351 and B.1.1.7 variants. After two AZD1222 doses, both the breadth and the depth of spike-specific TCRs were significantly higher than at day 0 and than in MenACWY recipients. The vaccine-associated CD4 TCRs covered the entire spike protein, and the dominant responses fell in regions 160-218 and 743-854. Participants were mostly white British and included more females than males, and it was suggested by the authors that clonal diversity may have been underestimated.

Sequencing used peripheral blood, obtained on day 0 of AZD1222 vaccination. In this chain, TRBV28 is recombined with TRBJ2-2, and TRBD1 aligns with 7 junction nucleotides. The sequence was obtained from an adult in good health. The sequence in DNA is TGTGCCAGCAGTTCAACTGACAGGGCGAACACCGGGGAGCTGTTTTTT. This gives the protein CASSSTDRANTGELFF.